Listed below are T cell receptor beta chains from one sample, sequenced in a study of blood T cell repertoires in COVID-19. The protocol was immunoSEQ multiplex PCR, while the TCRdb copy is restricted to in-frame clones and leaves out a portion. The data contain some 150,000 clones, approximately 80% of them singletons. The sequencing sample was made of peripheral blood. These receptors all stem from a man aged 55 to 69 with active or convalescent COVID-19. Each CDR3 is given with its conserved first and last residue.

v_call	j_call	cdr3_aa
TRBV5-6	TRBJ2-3	CASSATTGGGTDTQYF
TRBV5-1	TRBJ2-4	CASSRNGGDLAKNIQYF
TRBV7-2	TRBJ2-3	CASSDPIERQSPRTDTQYF
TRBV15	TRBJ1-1	CATSREHENTEAFF
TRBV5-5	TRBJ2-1	CASSLEASGLLYNEQFF
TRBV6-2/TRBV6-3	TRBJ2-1	CASSYSRYERDEQFF
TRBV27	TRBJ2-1	CASVRQGGNEQFF
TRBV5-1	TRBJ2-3	CASSLLVSRGRDTQYF
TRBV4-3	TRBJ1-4	CASSQDLRGVRPYEKLFF
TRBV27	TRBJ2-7	CASSRRTGGLNEQYF
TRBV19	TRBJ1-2	CASSTTGMGHGYTF
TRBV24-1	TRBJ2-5	CATSDPSRGGAETQYF
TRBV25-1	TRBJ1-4	CASSWTGTATNEKLFF
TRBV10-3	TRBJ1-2	CAISESTAGYTF
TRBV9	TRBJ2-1	CASSVFPGTSNEQFF
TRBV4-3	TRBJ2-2	CASSQLLLTGELFF
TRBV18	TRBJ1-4	CASSRAGPVTNEKLFF
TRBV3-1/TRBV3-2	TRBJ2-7	CASSQVHSGRGGEQYF
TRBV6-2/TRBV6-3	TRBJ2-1	CASSYLAGGPENEQFF
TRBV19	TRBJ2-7	CASSAGRSYEQYF
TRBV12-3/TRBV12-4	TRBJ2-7	CASSLGGPYEQYF
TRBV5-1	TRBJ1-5	CASSLKGQGECQPQHF
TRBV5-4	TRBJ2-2	CASSSGLAGARGELFF
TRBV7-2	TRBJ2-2	CASSLDRTNTGELFF
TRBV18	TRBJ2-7	CASSWAGTGNHEQYF
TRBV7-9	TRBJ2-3	CASSHESGAHTQYF
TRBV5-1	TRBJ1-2	CASSPRDRGYGYTF
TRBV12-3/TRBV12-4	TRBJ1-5	CASSSRDIQPQHF
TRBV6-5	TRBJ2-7	CASSYSGVDYYEQYF
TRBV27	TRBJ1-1	CASSLLDSNTEAFF
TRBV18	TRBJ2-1	CASSPGSGSYNEQFF
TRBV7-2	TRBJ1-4	CASSWAFNEKLFF
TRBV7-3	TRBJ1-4	CASSLTRGEKLFF
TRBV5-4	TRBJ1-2	CASSGGQGLERDGYTF
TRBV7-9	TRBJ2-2	CASSPRLARAAGELFF
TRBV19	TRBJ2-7	CASSGQGPPYEQYF
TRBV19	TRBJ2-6	CASRAGVSGANVLTF
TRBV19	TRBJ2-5	CASSIAAGVEETQYF
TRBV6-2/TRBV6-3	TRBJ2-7	CASSYSRGISYEQYF
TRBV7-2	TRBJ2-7	CASSLGTANPSYEQYF
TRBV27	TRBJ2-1	CASSWDATSGSLGNEQFF
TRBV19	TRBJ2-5	CATNSGALRGETQYF
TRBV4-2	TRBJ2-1	CASSQDLGTSPNEQFF
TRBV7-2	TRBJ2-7	CASSLQGGYYEQYF
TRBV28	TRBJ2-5	CASSSFGTGTQETQYF
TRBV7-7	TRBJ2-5	CASSPSGKQETQYF
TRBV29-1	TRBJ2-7	CSVPGQGSYEQYF
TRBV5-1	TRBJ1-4	CASSLRGGVTTNEKLFF
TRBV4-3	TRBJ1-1	CASSQGTGVMNTEAFF
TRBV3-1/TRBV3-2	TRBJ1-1	CASSQVQNTEAFF
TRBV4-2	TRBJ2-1	CASSQGRLANYNEQFF
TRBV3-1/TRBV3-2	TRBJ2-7	CASSQVSGEQYF
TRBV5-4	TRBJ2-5	CASSKNRGETQYF